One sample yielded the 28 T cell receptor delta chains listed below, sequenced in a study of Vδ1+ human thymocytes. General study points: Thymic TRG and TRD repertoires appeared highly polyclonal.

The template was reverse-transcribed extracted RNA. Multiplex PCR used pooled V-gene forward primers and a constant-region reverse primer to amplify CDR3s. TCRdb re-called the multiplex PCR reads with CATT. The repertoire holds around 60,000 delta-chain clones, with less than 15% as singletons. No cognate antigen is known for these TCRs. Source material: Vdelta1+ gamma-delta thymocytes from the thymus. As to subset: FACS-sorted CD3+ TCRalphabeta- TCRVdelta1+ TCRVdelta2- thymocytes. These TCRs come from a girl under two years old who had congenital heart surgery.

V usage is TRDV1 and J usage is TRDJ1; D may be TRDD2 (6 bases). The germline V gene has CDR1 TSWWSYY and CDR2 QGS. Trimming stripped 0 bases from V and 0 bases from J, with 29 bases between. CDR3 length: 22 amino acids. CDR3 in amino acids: CALGELGILRGLLPPYTDKLIF. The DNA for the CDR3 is TGTGCTCTTGGGGAACTAGGGATCCTACGGGGGTTATTACCTCCTTACACCGATAAACTCATCTTT.

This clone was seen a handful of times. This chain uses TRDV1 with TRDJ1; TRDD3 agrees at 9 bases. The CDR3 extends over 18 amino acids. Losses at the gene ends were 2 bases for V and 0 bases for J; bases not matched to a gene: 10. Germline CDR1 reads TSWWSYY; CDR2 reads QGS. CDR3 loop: CALGESGSGGSYTDKLIF. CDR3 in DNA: TGTGCTCTTGGGGAAAGCGGTTCTGGGGGATCGTACACCGATAAACTCATCTTT.

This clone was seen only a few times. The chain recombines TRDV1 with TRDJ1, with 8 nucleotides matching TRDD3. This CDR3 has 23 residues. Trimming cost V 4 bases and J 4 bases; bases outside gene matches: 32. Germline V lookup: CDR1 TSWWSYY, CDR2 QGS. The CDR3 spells CALGGLTLARVAGVLGDHDKLIF. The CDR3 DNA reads TGTGCTCTTGGGGGACTCACCCTGGCCCGTGTAGCGGGGGTTCTGGGGGACCACGATAAACTCATCTTT.

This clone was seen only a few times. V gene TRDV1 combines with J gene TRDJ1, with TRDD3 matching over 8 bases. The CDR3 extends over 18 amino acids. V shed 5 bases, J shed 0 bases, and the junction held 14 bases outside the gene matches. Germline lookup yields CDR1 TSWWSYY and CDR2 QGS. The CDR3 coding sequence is TGTGCTCTTGGGAACTACGGCTTGGGGATACCTAACACCGATAAACTCATCTTT. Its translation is CALGNYGLGIPNTDKLIF.

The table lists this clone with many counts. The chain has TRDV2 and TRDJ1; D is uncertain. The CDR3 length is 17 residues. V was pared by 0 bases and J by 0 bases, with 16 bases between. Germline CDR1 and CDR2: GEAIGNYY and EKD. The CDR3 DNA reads TGTGCCTGTGACACCGAAAAGGGCCGAGCGTACACCGATAAACTCATCTTT. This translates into CACDTEKGRAYTDKLIF.

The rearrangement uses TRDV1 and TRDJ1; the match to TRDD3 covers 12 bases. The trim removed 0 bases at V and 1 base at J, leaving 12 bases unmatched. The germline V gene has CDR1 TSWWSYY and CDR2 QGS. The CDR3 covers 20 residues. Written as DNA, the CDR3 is TGTGCTCTTGGGGAACTGAGGCCGTACTGGGGGATACCGTTCACCGATAAACTCATCTTT. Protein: CALGELRPYWGIPFTDKLIF.

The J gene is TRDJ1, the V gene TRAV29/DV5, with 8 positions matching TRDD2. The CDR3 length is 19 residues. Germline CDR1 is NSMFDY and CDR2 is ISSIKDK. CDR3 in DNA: TGTGCCGCATCTACCTTCCTAACTGTTGGGGTCTGGGCCCCCGATAAACTCATCTTT. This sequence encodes CAASTFLTVGVWAPDKLIF.

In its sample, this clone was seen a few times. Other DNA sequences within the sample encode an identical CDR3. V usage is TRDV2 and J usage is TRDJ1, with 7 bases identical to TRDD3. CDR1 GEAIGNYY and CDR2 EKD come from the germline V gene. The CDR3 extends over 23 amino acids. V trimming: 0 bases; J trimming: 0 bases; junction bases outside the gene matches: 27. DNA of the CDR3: TGTGCCTGTGACACCGAAGGTCCTGGGGGCACCCAGCACCCCCGGAGGTACACCGATAAACTCATCTTT. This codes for CACDTEGPGGTQHPRRYTDKLIF.

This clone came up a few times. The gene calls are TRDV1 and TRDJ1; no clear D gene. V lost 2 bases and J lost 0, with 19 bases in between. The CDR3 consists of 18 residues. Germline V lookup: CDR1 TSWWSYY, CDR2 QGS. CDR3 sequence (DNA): TGTGCTCTTGGGGAAGTACGCTCGGAGAGACGGTACACCGATAAACTCATCTTT. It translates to CALGEVRSERRYTDKLIF.

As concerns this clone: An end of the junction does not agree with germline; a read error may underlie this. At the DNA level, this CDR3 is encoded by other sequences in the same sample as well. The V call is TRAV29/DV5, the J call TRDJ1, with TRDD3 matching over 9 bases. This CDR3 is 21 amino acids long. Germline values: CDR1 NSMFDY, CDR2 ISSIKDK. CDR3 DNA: TGTGCCGCAAGCTACCTTTGGCATTCTACCGTTTATCGGGGGATACCGGACAAACTCATCTTT. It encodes CAASYLWHSTVYRGIPDKLIF.

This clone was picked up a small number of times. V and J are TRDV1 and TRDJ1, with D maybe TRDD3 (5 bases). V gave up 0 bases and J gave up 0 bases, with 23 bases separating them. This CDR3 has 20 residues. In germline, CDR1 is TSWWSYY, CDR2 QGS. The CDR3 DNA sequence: TGTGCTCTTGGGGAACTAGTCCCCTGGGAGTCCGGGGTTTACACCGATAAACTCATCTTT. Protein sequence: CALGELVPWESGVYTDKLIF.

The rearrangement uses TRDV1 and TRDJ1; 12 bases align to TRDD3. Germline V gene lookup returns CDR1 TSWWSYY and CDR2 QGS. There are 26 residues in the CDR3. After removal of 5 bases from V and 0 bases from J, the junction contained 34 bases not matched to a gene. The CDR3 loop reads CALGTFGCLPRKLLGDTATYTDKLIF. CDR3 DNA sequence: TGTGCTCTTGGGACGTTCGGTTGTCTTCCTAGAAAACTACTGGGGGATACTGCGACCTACACCGATAAACTCATCTTT.

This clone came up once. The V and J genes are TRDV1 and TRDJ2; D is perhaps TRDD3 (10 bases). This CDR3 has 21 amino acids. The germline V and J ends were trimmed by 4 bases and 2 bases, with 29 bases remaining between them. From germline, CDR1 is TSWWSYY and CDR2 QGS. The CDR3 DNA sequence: TGTGCTCTTGGGGGGGCCTTCCTACGATATGGGGGATACCGCTTGACAGCACAACTCTTCTTT. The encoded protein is CALGGAFLRYGGYRLTAQLFF.

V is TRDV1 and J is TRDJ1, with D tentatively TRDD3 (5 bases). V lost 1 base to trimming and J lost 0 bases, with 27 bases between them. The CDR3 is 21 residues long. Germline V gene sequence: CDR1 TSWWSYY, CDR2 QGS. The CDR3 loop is CALGEPPGNPLGTGYTDKLIF. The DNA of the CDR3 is TGTGCTCTTGGGGAACCTCCGGGGAATCCCCTCGGGACTGGTTACACCGATAAACTCATCTTT.

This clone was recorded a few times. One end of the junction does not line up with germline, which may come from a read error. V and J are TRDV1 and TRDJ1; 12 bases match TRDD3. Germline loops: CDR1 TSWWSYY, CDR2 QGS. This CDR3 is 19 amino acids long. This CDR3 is CALGELYHPVLGDTVKLIF. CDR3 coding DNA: TGTGCTCTTGGGGAATTGTACCATCCCGTACTGGGGGATACCGTTAAACTCATCTTT.

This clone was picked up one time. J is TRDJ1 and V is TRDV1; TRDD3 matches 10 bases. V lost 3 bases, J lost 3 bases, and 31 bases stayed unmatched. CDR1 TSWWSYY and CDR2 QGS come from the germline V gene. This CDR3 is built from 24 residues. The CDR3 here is CALGDPPGVHRSTGGSDPSDKLIF. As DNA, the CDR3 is TGTGCTCTTGGGGATCCACCAGGGGTCCATAGATCTACTGGGGGATCTGACCCCTCCGATAAACTCATCTTT.

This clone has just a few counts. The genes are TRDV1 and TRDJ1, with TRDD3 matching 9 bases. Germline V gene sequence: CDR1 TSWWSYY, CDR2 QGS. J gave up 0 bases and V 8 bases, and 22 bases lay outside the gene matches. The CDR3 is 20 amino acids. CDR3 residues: CALYGFLATYWGTYTDKLIF. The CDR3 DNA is TGTGCTCTTTACGGATTCCTGGCCACGTACTGGGGGACTTACACCGATAAACTCATCTTT.

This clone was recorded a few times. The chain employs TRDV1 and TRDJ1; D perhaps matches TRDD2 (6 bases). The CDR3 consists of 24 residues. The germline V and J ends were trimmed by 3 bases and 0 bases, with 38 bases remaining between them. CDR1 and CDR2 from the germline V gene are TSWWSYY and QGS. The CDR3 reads CALGDYPPSLGAPTETSYTDKLIF. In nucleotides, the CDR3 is TGTGCTCTTGGGGACTACCCCCCGAGCCTGGGTGCTCCTACGGAGACTTCATACACCGATAAACTCATCTTT.

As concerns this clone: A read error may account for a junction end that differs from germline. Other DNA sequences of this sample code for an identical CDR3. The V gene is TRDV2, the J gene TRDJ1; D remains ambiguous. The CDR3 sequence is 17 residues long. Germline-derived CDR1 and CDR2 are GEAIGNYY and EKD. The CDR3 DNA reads TGTGCCTGCGACACCGGCGGGAGCCCGATATACACCGATAAACTCATCTTT. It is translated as CACDTGGSPIYTDKLIF.

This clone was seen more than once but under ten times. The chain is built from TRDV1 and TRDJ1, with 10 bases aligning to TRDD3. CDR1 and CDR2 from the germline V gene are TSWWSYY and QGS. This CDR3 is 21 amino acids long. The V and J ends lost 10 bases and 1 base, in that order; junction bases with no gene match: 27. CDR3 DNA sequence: TGTGCTCCTTCGGCCTTCCTCCCCTACGTACTGGGGGATCCTCGCACCGATAAACTCATCTTT. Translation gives CAPSAFLPYVLGDPRTDKLIF.

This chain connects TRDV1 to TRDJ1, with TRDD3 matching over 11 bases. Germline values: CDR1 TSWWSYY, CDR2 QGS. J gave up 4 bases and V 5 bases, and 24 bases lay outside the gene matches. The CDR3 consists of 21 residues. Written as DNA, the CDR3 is TGTGCTCTTGGGCCACCCTCCCCATCCCCTATATGGGGGATACGAATCGATAAACTCATCTTT. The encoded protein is CALGPPSPSPIWGIRIDKLIF.

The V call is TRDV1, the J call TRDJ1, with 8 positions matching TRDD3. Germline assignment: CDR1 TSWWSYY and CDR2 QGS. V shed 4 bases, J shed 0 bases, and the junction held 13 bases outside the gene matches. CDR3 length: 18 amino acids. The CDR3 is CALGGSYWGERYTDKLIF. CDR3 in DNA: TGTGCTCTTGGGGGTAGTTACTGGGGGGAGAGGTACACCGATAAACTCATCTTT.

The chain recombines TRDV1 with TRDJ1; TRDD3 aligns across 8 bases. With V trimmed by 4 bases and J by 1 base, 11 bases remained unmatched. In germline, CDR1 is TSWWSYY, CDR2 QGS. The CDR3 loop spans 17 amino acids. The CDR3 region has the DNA TGTGCTCTTGGGGGAGAACTGGGGGCGCCCGGCACCGATAAACTCATCTTT. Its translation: CALGGELGAPGTDKLIF.

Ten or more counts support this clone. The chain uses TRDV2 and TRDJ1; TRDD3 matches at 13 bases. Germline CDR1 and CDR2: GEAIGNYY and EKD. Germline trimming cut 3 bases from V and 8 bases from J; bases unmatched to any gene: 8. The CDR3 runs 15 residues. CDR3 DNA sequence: TGTGCCTGTGACCCATGGACTGGGGGATACGCGAAACTCATCTTT. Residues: CACDPWTGGYAKLIF.

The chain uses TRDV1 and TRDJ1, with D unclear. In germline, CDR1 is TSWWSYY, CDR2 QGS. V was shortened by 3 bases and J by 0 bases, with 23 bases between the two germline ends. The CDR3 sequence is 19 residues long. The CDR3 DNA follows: TGTGCTCTTGGGGATTCCAGAGCCACATTCCGGGAGTACACCGATAAACTCATCTTT. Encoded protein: CALGDSRATFREYTDKLIF.

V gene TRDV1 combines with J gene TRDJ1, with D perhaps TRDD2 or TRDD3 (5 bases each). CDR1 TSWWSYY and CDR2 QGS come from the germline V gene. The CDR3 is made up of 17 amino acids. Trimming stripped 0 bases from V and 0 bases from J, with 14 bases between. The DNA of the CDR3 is TGTGCTCTTGGGGAACTAGCCTACTGGCACAACACCGATAAACTCATCTTT. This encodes CALGELAYWHNTDKLIF.

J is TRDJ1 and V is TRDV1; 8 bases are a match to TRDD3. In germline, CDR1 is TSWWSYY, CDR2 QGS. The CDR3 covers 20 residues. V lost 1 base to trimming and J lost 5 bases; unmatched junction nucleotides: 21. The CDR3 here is CALGEHPQGGYWGVPDKLIF. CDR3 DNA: TGTGCTCTTGGGGAACATCCCCAGGGGGGGTACTGGGGGGTTCCTGATAAACTCATCTTT.

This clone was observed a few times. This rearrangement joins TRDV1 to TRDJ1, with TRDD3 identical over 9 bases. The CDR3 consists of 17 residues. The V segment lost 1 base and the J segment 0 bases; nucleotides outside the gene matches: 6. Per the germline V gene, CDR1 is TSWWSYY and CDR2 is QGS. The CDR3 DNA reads TGTGCTCTTGGGGAACCCGGGGATACGGGGTACACCGATAAACTCATCTTT. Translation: CALGEPGDTGYTDKLIF.